The source of this TCR beta chain is a study of T cells in Graves' hyperthyroidism and ophthalmopathy. Looking at the study overall: Pretreatment peripheral blood was obtained at initial diagnosis. General study findings and limits: Blood also showed most of the thyroid clonotypes that were expanded above 0.001.

This clonotype was seen ten or more times. Its target is unknown. This CDR3 region has 15 residues. V gave up 5 bases and J gave up 6 bases, with 17 bases separating them. Germline V CDR1 and CDR2: SGHTA, FQGTGA. RNA transcripts gave rise to amplified TCR beta CDR3 regions. TCR CDR3 regions were first amplified by RT-PCR with HTBI primers. TCRdb used MiXCR to reprocess the multiplex PCR reads, holding one entry per CDR3 protein. The sample lists under 250,000 distinct CDR3 sequences, about a sixth occurring once. Material: blood. The TCR was taken from a woman aged 50 to 60 with Graves' hyperthyroidism. This chain uses TRBV7-3 with TRBJ2-1; TRBD2 is a possible D gene (5 bases). CDR3 residues: CASSPNREIVNEQFF. CDR3 DNA: TGTGCCAGCAGCCCAAACCGGGAAATTGTCAATGAGCAGTTCTTC.